These 3 T cell receptor beta chains were all obtained from the same sample, sequenced in a study of blood T cell repertoires in COVID-19. Assay: immunoSEQ multiplex PCR; the TCRdb copy retains only in-frame clones and omits some. The table includes about 210,000 clones, about 90% detected once. Source material: peripheral blood. Source of these receptors: a man aged 25 to 45 with acute or convalescent COVID-19.

The genes are TRBV6-2 or TRBV6-3 and TRBJ1-1, with D unclear. CDR1 is MNHEY and CDR2 is SVGEGT in the germline V gene. The CDR3 is made up of 12 amino acids. V was cut by 6 bases and J by 5 bases, with 10 bases left in between. CDR3 nucleotides: TGTGCCAGCAGCCGAGGGCGGACTGAAGCTTTCTTT. Translation: CASSRGRTEAFF.

V usage is TRBV28 and J usage is TRBJ2-1, with TRBD1 matching over 8 bases. V dropped 4 bases and J dropped 2; count of bases not matched to a gene: 16. This CDR3 is built from 19 residues. Germline CDR1 is MDHEN and CDR2 is SYDVKM. The CDR3 is CASSSLTGEKINAYNEQFF. The DNA of the CDR3 is TGTGCCAGCAGTTCATTGACAGGGGAAAAGATTAACGCCTACAATGAGCAGTTCTTC.

This chain connects TRBV30 to TRBJ1-1; D is undetermined. Trimming took off 4 bases at V and 1 base at J, with 4 bases between the two ends. The CDR3 has 11 amino acids. Germline CDR1 GTSNPN, CDR2 SVGIG (reference sequence). The CDR3 protein is CAWNKNTEAFF. In DNA, the CDR3 is TGTGCCTGGAACAAGAACACTGAAGCTTTCTTT.